This passage covers 20 T cell receptor beta chains from one sample sequenced in a study of radiation and T cells in renal cell carcinoma. The table came from immunoSEQ multiplex PCR; TCRdb's copy has only in-frame clones and leaves some out. The sample lists roughly 130,000 clones, 88% occurring once. Time point defined: baseline pretreatment blood. Indicated treatment: 15 Gy SBRT to primary tumor, nephrectomy 4 weeks later. Sequenced material: blood, taken from a patient whose treatment included radiotherapy and nephrectomy. These receptors were taken from a woman aged 50 to 65 with renal cell carcinoma.

V is TRBV6-6 and J is TRBJ1-2; possible D gene TRBD1, 6 bases. Germline-derived CDR1 and CDR2 are MNHNY and SVGAGI (reference sequence). The CDR3 runs 15 residues. V lost 0 bases and J 4 bases, leaving 12 bases between the germline ends. The CDR3 is CASSYSDQGSYGYTF. The CDR3 DNA is TGTGCCAGCAGTTACTCGGATCAGGGGAGCTATGGCTACACCTTC.

The chain has TRBV13 and TRBJ2-5; TRBD2 agrees at 14 bases. The V gene's germline CDR1 is PRHDT and CDR2 FYEKMQ (reference sequence). This CDR3 has 17 amino acids. Losses at the gene ends were 4 bases for V and 4 bases for J; bases not matched to a gene: 8. The CDR3 sequence: CASSSPRLAGGRETQYF. The CDR3 coding sequence is TGTGCCAGCAGCTCCCCCCGACTAGCGGGGGGGAGAGAGACCCAGTACTTC.

The rearrangement joins TRBV4-3 to TRBJ2-7; 7 bases are shared with TRBD1. The germline V gene has CDR1 LGHNA and CDR2 YSLEER. V trimming: 3 bases; J trimming: 4 bases; junction bases outside the gene matches: 9. The CDR3 extends over 15 amino acids. The CDR3 nucleotides read TGCGCCAGCAGCCAGAGTACCGGGACAGCTTACGAGCAGTACTTC. Protein product: CASSQSTGTAYEQYF.

This rearrangement joins TRBV6-1 to TRBJ1-2; D gene uncertain. The V and J ends lost 1 base and 4 bases respectively, with 13 bases between them. Per the germline V gene, CDR1 is MNHNS and CDR2 is SASEGT. The CDR3 loop spans 15 amino acids. CDR3 sequence (DNA): TGTGCCAGCAGTGAAGTGGTAGGGCAGGCCTATGGCTACACCTTC. It yields the protein CASSEVVGQAYGYTF.

The genes are TRBV4-2 and TRBJ2-3, with 10 bases fitting TRBD1. There are 15 residues in the CDR3. Germline CDR1 is LGHNA and CDR2 is YNFKEQ. V shed 8 bases, J shed 4 bases, and the junction held 9 bases outside the gene matches. The CDR3: CASASRDRGSDTQYF. The CDR3 nucleotides read TGTGCCAGCGCCTCCCGGGACAGGGGATCAGATACGCAGTATTTT.

The J gene is TRBJ1-1, the V gene TRBV19, with a tentative D call TRBD1 (6 bases). The V end lost 7 bases, the J end lost 2 bases, and 17 bases lay between the germline ends. CDR3 length equals 15 residues. The germline V gene has CDR1 LNHDA and CDR2 SQIVND (reference sequence). The CDR3 DNA is TGTGCCAGTAAAGCGGGGGCGCGGATTAACACTGAAGCTTTCTTT. Translation gives CASKAGARINTEAFF.

The rearrangement links TRBV5-1 to TRBJ2-2; 7 nucleotides align to TRBD2. V was clipped by 2 bases and J by 5 bases; unmatched bases: 9. This CDR3 has 16 residues. The germline V gene has CDR1 SGHRS and CDR2 YFSETQ. The CDR3 nucleotides are TGCGCCAGCAGCTTATACGGGGGGTCTGGAACCGGGGAGCTGTTTTTT. This codes for CASSLYGGSGTGELFF.

This chain uses TRBV19 with TRBJ2-5; the D gene is possibly TRBD1 (5 bases). V lost 5 bases to trimming and J lost 9 bases, with 19 bases between them. The CDR3 consists of 14 residues. From germline, CDR1 is LNHDA and CDR2 SQIVND (reference sequence). Here the CDR3 reads CASSFDGDSMSQYF. The CDR3 DNA reads TGTGCCAGTAGTTTCGACGGAGACAGTATGTCCCAGTACTTC.

The V and J genes are TRBV2 and TRBJ2-3; D ambiguous. CDR3 length: 16 amino acids. V lost 6 bases and J 2 bases, leaving 18 bases between the germline ends. CDR1 is SNHLY and CDR2 is FYNNEI in the germline V gene. The CDR3 spells CASSGTGNRHTDTQYF. In DNA, the CDR3 is TGTGCCAGCAGCGGTACTGGGAACCGCCACACAGATACGCAGTATTTT.

The chain uses TRBV6-4 and TRBJ2-3, with 8 positions matching TRBD2. The CDR3 covers 15 residues. Germline V gene lookup returns CDR1 MRHNA and CDR2 SNTAGT. V shed 4 bases, J shed 1 base, and the junction held 4 bases outside the gene matches. The CDR3 DNA is TGTGCCAGCAGTGCCCAGACTAGCGGCACAGATACGCAGTATTTT. Encoded protein: CASSAQTSGTDTQYF.

The chain recombines TRBV4-1 with TRBJ1-2; D is unresolved. This CDR3 is built from 16 residues. CDR1 is MGHRA and CDR2 is YSYEKL in the germline V gene. Trimming pared 0 bases from V and 4 bases from J, leaving 15 bases between. CDR3 residues: CASSQDSRGSGYGYTF. CDR3 coding DNA: TGCGCCAGCAGCCAAGATTCCCGGGGAAGCGGCTATGGCTACACCTTC.

V gene TRBV11-1 combines with J gene TRBJ1-6, with a weak D call TRBD1 (5 bases). Trimming stripped 0 bases from V and 10 bases from J, with 16 bases between. Per the germline V gene, CDR1 is SGHAT and CDR2 is FQDESV (reference sequence). The CDR3 runs to 16 residues. CDR3 loop: CASSLAPTGPGSPLHF. DNA of the CDR3: TGTGCCAGCAGCTTAGCCCCGACGGGGCCTGGGTCACCCCTCCACTTT.

Only a few counts were recorded for this clone. V gene TRBV2 combines with J gene TRBJ1-1; D unclear. The CDR3 covers 13 residues. Germline values: CDR1 SNHLY, CDR2 FYNNEI. Trimming took off 2 bases at V and 1 base at J, with 5 bases between the two ends. This CDR3 is CASSEQENTEAFF. The CDR3 coding sequence is TGTGCCAGCAGTGAACAGGAGAACACTGAAGCTTTCTTT.

V gene TRBV5-6 combines with J gene TRBJ1-2, with D maybe TRBD1 (6 bases). V was trimmed by 3 bases and J by 3 bases, leaving 9 bases between them. Germline V gives CDR1 SGHDT, CDR2 YYEEEE. The CDR3 loop spans 13 amino acids. CDR3 sequence (DNA): TGTGCCAGCAGCTCGGACAGAGACTATGGCTACACCTTC. Its protein is CASSSDRDYGYTF.

CDR3 nucleotide sequence: TGCGCCAGCAGCCGATCGATTAGCAATCAGCCCCAGCATTTT. It specifies CASSRSISNQPQHF. The genes are TRBV4-3 and TRBJ1-5; D unclear. V was trimmed by 4 bases and J by 0 bases, leaving 7 bases between them. The CDR3 covers 14 residues. Per germline, CDR1 LGHNA and CDR2 YSLEER.

The genes are TRBV7-2 and TRBJ2-7; no reliable D call. Between the trimmed V and J ends, which lost 0 bases and 0 bases, there was a span of 12 bases. This CDR3 is built from 16 residues. Germline CDR1 reads SGHTA; CDR2 reads FQGNSA. This CDR3 is CASSLALGISSYEQYF. CDR3 DNA sequence: TGTGCCAGCAGCTTAGCGCTAGGGATTAGCTCCTACGAGCAGTACTTC. The full variable domain, completed using reference TRBV7-2 and TRBJ2-7, is GAGVSQSPSNKVTEKGKDVELRCDPISGHTALYWYRQSLGQGLEFLIYFQGNSAPDKSGLPSDRFSAERTGGSVSTLTIQRTQQEDSAVYLCASSLALGISSYEQYFGPGTRLTVT.

V and J are TRBV6-5 and TRBJ2-2; the D is unclear. This CDR3 has 14 amino acids. V dropped 2 bases and J dropped 7 bases, with 11 bases sitting between them. CDR1 is MNHEY and CDR2 is SVGAGI in the germline V gene. This CDR3 reads CASSYVGGDGELFF. The CDR3 nucleotides read TGTGCCAGCAGTTACGTAGGTGGGGACGGGGAGCTGTTTTTT.

The V gene is TRBV13, the J gene TRBJ1-2, with D perhaps matching TRBD1 (6 bases). The CDR3 contains 12 residues. CDR1 and CDR2 (germline): PRHDT, FYEKMQ (reference sequence). V shed 4 bases and J shed 7 bases, with 10 bases lying between them. The CDR3 reads CASSYNRVGYTF. The CDR3 DNA reads as TGTGCCAGCAGCTATAACAGGGTTGGCTACACCTTC.

Only one count was recorded for this clone. The chain recombines TRBV2 with TRBJ2-3, with 8 bases aligning to TRBD1. After removal of 6 bases from V and 2 bases from J, the junction contained 1 base not matched to a gene. CDR3 size: 13 residues. The V gene's germline CDR1 is SNHLY and CDR2 FYNNEI. The chain's CDR3 is CASSRGPTDTQYF. The CDR3 DNA reads TGTGCCAGCAGCAGGGGGCCCACAGATACGCAGTATTTT.

The J gene is TRBJ1-1, the V gene TRBV19, with D uncertain. V shed 7 bases and J shed 7 bases, with 16 bases lying between them. This CDR3 spans 13 amino acids. The germline CDR1 and CDR2 sequences are LNHDA and SQIVND (reference sequence). The CDR3 coding sequence is TGTGCCAGTAAGATCCTAGGCGGCAGTGAAGCTTTCTTT. Translation gives CASKILGGSEAFF.